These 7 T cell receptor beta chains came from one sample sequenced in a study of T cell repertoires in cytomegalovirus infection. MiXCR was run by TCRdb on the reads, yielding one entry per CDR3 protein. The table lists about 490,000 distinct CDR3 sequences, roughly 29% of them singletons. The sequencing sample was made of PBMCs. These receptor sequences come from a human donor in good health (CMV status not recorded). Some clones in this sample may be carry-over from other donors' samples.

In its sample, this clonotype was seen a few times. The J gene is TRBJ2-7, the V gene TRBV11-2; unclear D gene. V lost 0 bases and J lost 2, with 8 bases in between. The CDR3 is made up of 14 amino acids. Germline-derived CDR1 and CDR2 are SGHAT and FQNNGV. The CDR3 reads CASSLEGAAYEQYV. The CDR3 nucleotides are TGTGCCAGCAGCTTAGAAGGCGCGGCCTACGAGCAGTACGTC.

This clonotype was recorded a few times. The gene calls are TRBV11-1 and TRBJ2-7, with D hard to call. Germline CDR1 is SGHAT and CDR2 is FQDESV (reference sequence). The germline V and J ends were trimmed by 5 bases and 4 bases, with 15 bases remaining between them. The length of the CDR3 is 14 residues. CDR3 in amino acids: CASSRESSGYEQYF. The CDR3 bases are TGTGCCAGCAGCAGAGAATCCTCTGGTTACGAGCAGTACTTC.

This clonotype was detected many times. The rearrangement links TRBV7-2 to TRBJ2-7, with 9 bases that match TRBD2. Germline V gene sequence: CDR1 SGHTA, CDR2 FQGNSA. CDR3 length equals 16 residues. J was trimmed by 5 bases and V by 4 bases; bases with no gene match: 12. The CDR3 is CASSWGTSSGSNEQYF. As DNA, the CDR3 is TGTGCCAGCAGCTGGGGGACTAGTAGCGGGAGCAACGAGCAGTACTTC.

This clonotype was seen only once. The CDR3 nucleotides are TGTGCCAGCAGCGTAGACGGGCAGGGATCTAGGGAGCAGTTCTTC. Protein: CASSVDGQGSREQFF. V usage is TRBV9 and J usage is TRBJ2-1; TRBD1 might be the D (5 bases). The CDR3 extends over 15 amino acids. The V gene lost 0 bases and the J gene lost 10 bases, with 17 bases spanning the gap. Germline CDR1 SGDLS, CDR2 YYNGEE.

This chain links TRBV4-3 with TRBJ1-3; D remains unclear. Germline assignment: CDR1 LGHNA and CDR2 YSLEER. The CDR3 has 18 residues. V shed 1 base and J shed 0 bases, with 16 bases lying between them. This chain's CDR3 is CASSQGSERPLSGNTIYF. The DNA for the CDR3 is TGCGCCAGCAGCCAAGGATCCGAGCGTCCACTCTCTGGAAACACCATATATTTT.

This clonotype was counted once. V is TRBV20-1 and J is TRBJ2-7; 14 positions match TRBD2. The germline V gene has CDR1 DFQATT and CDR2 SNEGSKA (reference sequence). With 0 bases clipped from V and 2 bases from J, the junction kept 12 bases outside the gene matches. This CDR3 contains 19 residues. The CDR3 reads CSARDSLGLAGARAYEQYF. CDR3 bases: TGCAGTGCTAGAGATAGCTTGGGACTAGCGGGAGCCCGAGCCTACGAGCAGTACTTC.

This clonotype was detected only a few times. The CDR3 spells CASSFRGSPLHF. The CDR3 DNA follows: TGTGCCAGCAGTTTTCGGGGCTCACCCCTCCACTTT. The rearrangement joins TRBV28 to TRBJ1-6, with D possibly being TRBD1 (5 bases). Deletions cut 3 bases from V and 10 bases from J, with 7 bases between. CDR1 and CDR2 (germline): MDHEN, SYDVKM. The CDR3 consists of 12 residues.